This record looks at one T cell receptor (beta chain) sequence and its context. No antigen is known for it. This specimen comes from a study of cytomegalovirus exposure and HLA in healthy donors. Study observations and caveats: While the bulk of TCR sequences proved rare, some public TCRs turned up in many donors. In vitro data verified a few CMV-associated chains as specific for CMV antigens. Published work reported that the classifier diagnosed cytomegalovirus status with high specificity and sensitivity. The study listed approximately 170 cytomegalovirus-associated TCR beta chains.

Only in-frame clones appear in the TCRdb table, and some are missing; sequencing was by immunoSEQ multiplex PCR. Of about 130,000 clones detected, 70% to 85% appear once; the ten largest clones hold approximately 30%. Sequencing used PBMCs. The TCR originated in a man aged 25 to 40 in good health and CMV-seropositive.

CDR3: CASSPGTVGHEKLFF. The CDR3 DNA reads as TGCGCCAGCAGCCCTGGGACAGTAGGGCATGAAAAACTGTTTTTT. The chain joins TRBV5-1 to TRBJ1-4; TRBD1 aligns across 7 bases. V shed 4 bases and J 6 bases; nucleotides not matched to a gene: 9. Looked up from germline, CDR1 is SGHRS and CDR2 is YFSETQ. This CDR3 is 15 amino acids long.